Each of the 31 T cell receptor beta chains below was sequenced from the same sample in a study of blood T cell repertoires in COVID-19. Assay used: immunoSEQ multiplex PCR; TCRdb lists only in-frame clones, some missing. Of about 120,000 clones listed, over 75% are singletons. The sample consisted of peripheral blood. Source of these receptors: a man between 70 and 80 years old with active or convalescent COVID-19.

The rearrangement joins TRBV6-5 to TRBJ2-5; D gene unclear. CDR1 MNHEY and CDR2 SVGAGI come from the germline V gene. V dropped 0 bases and J dropped 2 bases, with 7 bases sitting between them. The CDR3 consists of 14 residues. The CDR3 reads CASSYSHIQETQYF. CDR3 sequence (DNA): TGTGCCAGCAGTTACTCACATATTCAAGAGACCCAGTACTTC.

V and J are TRBV30 and TRBJ2-7, with TRBD2 matching over 11 bases. CDR1 is GTSNPN and CDR2 is SVGIG in the germline V gene (reference sequence). The CDR3 runs 14 residues. Trimming cost V 1 base and J 5 bases; bases outside gene matches: 4. The CDR3 loop reads CAWSGLAGLDEQYF. The CDR3 nucleotides read TGTGCCTGGAGTGGACTAGCGGGACTGGACGAGCAGTACTTC.

CDR3 loop: CASSLPRGGGTEAFF. DNA of the CDR3: TGTGCCAGCAGTCTTCCGAGGGGAGGGGGCACTGAAGCTTTCTTT. The chain employs TRBV5-4 and TRBJ1-1; D perhaps matches TRBD1 (6 bases). CDR1 and CDR2 (germline): SGHNT, YYREEE (reference sequence). CDR3 size: 15 residues. The V end lost 5 bases, the J end lost 4 bases, and 18 bases lay between the germline ends.

CDR3 in amino acids: CASSLGLQESYEQYF. The CDR3 nucleotides are TGTGCCAGCAGCTTGGGACTCCAAGAGTCCTACGAGCAGTACTTC. The rearrangement links TRBV5-5 to TRBJ2-7; D is uncertain. The CDR3 is made up of 15 amino acids. Germline V CDR1 and CDR2: SGHKS, YYEKEE (reference sequence). Trimming took off 0 bases at V and 1 base at J, with 11 bases between the two ends.

The chain joins TRBV28 to TRBJ2-7, with TRBD2 identical over 8 bases. Looked up from germline, CDR1 is MDHEN and CDR2 is SYDVKM. Trimming at V came to 6 bases and at J to 1 base, leaving 11 bases not matched to a gene. The CDR3 has 16 amino acids. Written as DNA, the CDR3 is TGTGCCAGCAGCTCCCCAGGGGCGGGAGGTTCCTACGAGCAGTACTTC. This sequence encodes CASSSPGAGGSYEQYF. The full variable domain, its missing parts supplied by reference TRBV28 and TRBJ2-7, is DVKVTQSSRYLVKRTGEKVFLECVQDMDHENMFWYRQDPGLGLRLIYFSYDVKMKEKGDIPEGYSVSREKKERFSLILESASTNQTSMYLCASSSPGAGGSYEQYFGPGTRLTVT.

In regard to this clone: At one end, the junction sequence differs from germline, possibly due to a read error. The rearrangement joins TRBV7-7 to TRBJ2-2; D uncertain. The CDR3 is 12 amino acids. CDR1 SSHAT and CDR2 FNYEAQ come from the germline V gene (reference sequence). CDR3 in amino acids: CASSQYTGELFF. The CDR3 DNA is TGTGCTAGCAGCCAGTACACCGGGGAGCTGTTTTTT.

V is TRBV24-1 and J is TRBJ2-2; D possibly corresponds to TRBD1 (5 bases). V dropped 9 bases and J dropped 4 bases, with 14 bases sitting between them. The germline V gene has CDR1 KGHDR and CDR2 SFDVKD. The CDR3 covers 14 residues. CDR3 bases: TGTGCCACCGCGCAGGGTGCGAGCACCGGGGAGCTGTTTTTT. It translates to CATAQGASTGELFF.

The J gene is TRBJ1-1, the V gene TRBV28, with D uncertain. Germline values: CDR1 MDHEN, CDR2 SYDVKM. V lost 5 bases and J 3 bases, leaving 19 bases between the germline ends. The CDR3 is made up of 16 amino acids. The CDR3: CASSLPRGGADTEAFF. The CDR3 DNA reads TGTGCCAGCAGTCTCCCCCGGGGAGGCGCGGACACTGAAGCTTTCTTT.

The chain combines TRBV27 with TRBJ2-1, with TRBD2 identical over 7 bases. The V gene's germline CDR1 is MNHEY and CDR2 SMNVEV (reference sequence). The CDR3 totals 18 residues. Trimming took 2 bases from V and 0 from J; bases not matched to a gene: 10. The CDR3 spells CASSLRPLAASSYNEQFF. In DNA form, the CDR3 reads TGTGCCAGCAGTTTACGGCCCCTAGCGGCGAGCTCCTACAATGAGCAGTTCTTC.

The chain joins TRBV25-1 to TRBJ2-2; possibly TRBD1 for D (6 bases). The CDR3 is made up of 14 amino acids. Germline values: CDR1 MGHDK, CDR2 SYGVNS. Trimming pared 6 bases from V and 2 bases from J, leaving 10 bases between. The CDR3 loop reads CASRRDTNTGELFF. The DNA of the CDR3 is TGTGCCAGCAGACGGGACACAAACACCGGGGAGCTGTTTTTT.

The chain links TRBV7-9 to TRBJ1-4, with 9 bases fitting TRBD1. Germline values: CDR1 SEHNR, CDR2 FQNEAQ (reference sequence). The CDR3 contains 15 residues. The V and J ends lost 7 bases and 4 bases, in that order; junction bases with no gene match: 7. CDR3 protein: CASNSLDRGNEKLFF. DNA of the CDR3: TGTGCCAGCAACTCGTTGGACAGGGGTAATGAAAAACTGTTTTTT.

This sequence joins TRBV15 and TRBJ2-5; D call uncertain. CDR1 is LNHNV, CDR2 YYDKDF, per germline (reference sequence). The CDR3 has 13 amino acids. Trimming removed 5 bases from V and 1 base from J, with 8 bases in between. CDR3 amino acids: CATSGPGQETQYF. As DNA, the CDR3 is TGTGCCACCAGCGGGCCTGGCCAAGAGACCCAGTACTTC.

This chain links TRBV9 with TRBJ1-6; D ambiguous. CDR3 length equals 14 residues. V lost 1 base and J 6 bases, leaving 8 bases between the germline ends. From germline, CDR1 is SGDLS and CDR2 YYNGEE. This chain's CDR3 is CASSVSGSNSPLHF. CDR3 sequence (DNA): TGTGCCAGCAGCGTATCTGGGAGTAATTCACCCCTCCACTTT.

This clone was found a few times. The gene calls are TRBV11-3 and TRBJ2-1; 16 bases agree with TRBD2. The CDR3 extends over 17 amino acids. Per the germline V gene, CDR1 is SGHNT and CDR2 is YENEEA. The ends lost 1 base at V and 4 bases at J; junction bases unmatched: 1. The CDR3 region is CASSLGGLAGGYNEQFF. The CDR3 bases are TGTGCCAGCAGCTTAGGGGGACTAGCGGGAGGGTACAATGAGCAGTTCTTC.

CDR3 protein: CASSYDLSSAGELFF. The CDR3 DNA follows: TGTGCCAGCAGCTACGATTTATCCAGCGCCGGGGAGCTGTTTTTT. V usage is TRBV7-9 and J usage is TRBJ2-2, with D unresolved. The length of the CDR3 is 15 residues. Germline values: CDR1 SEHNR, CDR2 FQNEAQ (reference sequence). V was cut by 4 bases and J by 6 bases, with 15 bases left in between.

With regard to this clone: At one end, the junction sequence differs from germline, possibly due to a read error. The rearrangement joins TRBV6-4 to TRBJ1-3; 9 bases map to TRBD1. This CDR3 spans 16 amino acids. CDR1 and CDR2 from the germline V gene are MRHNA and SNTAGT. This chain's CDR3 is CATSVGGQGNGNTIYF. In nucleotides, the CDR3 is TGTGCCACCAGTGTGGGGGGACAGGGCAATGGAAACACCATATATTTT.

This chain joins TRBV6-2 or TRBV6-3 and TRBJ2-7, with D possibly TRBD1 on 5 matching bases. The germline V gene encodes CDR1 MNHEY and CDR2 SVGEGT. V was cut by 2 bases and J by 1 base, with 9 bases left in between. The length of the CDR3 is 14 residues. CDR3 nucleotides: TGTGCCAGCAGTTACAGGGGTCGATCCTACGAGCAGTACTTC. This translates into CASSYRGRSYEQYF.

The V call is TRBV5-1, the J call TRBJ1-2, with 10 positions matching TRBD1. This CDR3 has 17 residues. The germline gives CDR1 SGHRS, CDR2 YFSETQ. V dropped 3 bases and J dropped 0; count of bases not matched to a gene: 8. DNA for the CDR3: TGCGCCAGCAGCTCAAGATCCGGGACAGGGGCTAACTATGGCTACACCTTC. Protein sequence: CASSSRSGTGANYGYTF.

The chain uses TRBV19 and TRBJ2-1; D may be TRBD1 (7 bases). CDR3 length equals 16 residues. The germline V and J ends were trimmed by 1 base and 4 bases, with 14 bases remaining between them. The V gene's germline CDR1 is LNHDA and CDR2 SQIVND (reference sequence). For the CDR3, the DNA is TGTGCCAGTAGTATAGCGGCGGGGACAGAATACAATGAGCAGTTCTTC. Translating gives CASSIAAGTEYNEQFF.

The CDR3 sequence is CASSRSAGAEQYF. The CDR3 DNA reads as TGTGCCAGCAGCCGCTCCGCAGGGGCCGAGCAGTACTTC. The rearrangement uses TRBV3-1 (or the pseudogene TRBV3-2) and TRBJ2-7; D is possibly TRBD1 (6 bases). The CDR3 extends over 13 amino acids. The germline CDR1 and CDR2 sequences are LGHDT and YNNKEL (reference sequence). Trimming took off 4 bases at V and 6 bases at J, with 13 bases between the two ends.

This clone appeared once. The CDR3 DNA follows: TGCGCCAGCAGCCCCGGGACAACATATTACGAGCAGTACTTC. Translated: CASSPGTTYYEQYF. The chain is built from TRBV5-1 and TRBJ2-7; perhaps TRBD1 as D (6 bases). Germline CDR1 is SGHRS and CDR2 is YFSETQ. The CDR3 totals 14 residues. Trimming removed 4 bases from V and 4 bases from J, with 15 bases in between.

This chain uses TRBV12-3 or TRBV12-4 with TRBJ2-2; D is uncertain. With 5 bases removed from V and 7 bases from J, the gap between germline ends came to 5 bases. CDR3 length equals 11 residues. The chain's CDR3 is CASSQYGELFF. CDR3 nucleotide sequence: TGTGCCAGCAGTCAGTACGGGGAGCTGTTTTTT.

This sequence joins TRBV5-1 and TRBJ1-2; 7 bases line up with TRBD1. The germline gives CDR1 SGHRS, CDR2 YFSETQ. This CDR3 comprises 14 residues. After removal of 4 bases from V and 2 bases from J, the junction contained 5 bases not matched to a gene. The chain's CDR3 is CASSQSTGNYGYTF. The CDR3 coding sequence is TGCGCCAGCAGCCAATCGACAGGGAACTATGGCTACACCTTC.

The V and J genes are TRBV27 and TRBJ2-7, with a weak D call TRBD2 (5 bases). Germline lookup yields CDR1 MNHEY and CDR2 SMNVEV (reference sequence). The CDR3 sequence is 15 residues long. The V end lost 4 bases, the J end lost 2 bases, and 15 bases lay between the germline ends. For the CDR3, the DNA is TGTGCCAGCAGTTCTCTAGCTTATATAGCCTACGAGCAGTACTTC. It translates to CASSSLAYIAYEQYF.

The chain carries TRBV4-1 and TRBJ2-1; TRBD2 agrees at 16 bases. The V gene end was trimmed by 0 bases and the J gene end by 8 bases; junction bases not matched to a gene: 16. Germline-derived CDR1 and CDR2 are MGHRA and YSYEKL. The CDR3 consists of 21 residues. CDR3 loop: CASSQEPTGTSGRDPTDEQFF. The DNA for the CDR3 is TGCGCCAGCAGCCAAGAGCCCACCGGGACTAGCGGGAGGGACCCTACGGATGAGCAGTTCTTC.

The chain recombines TRBV3-1 (or the pseudogene TRBV3-2) with TRBJ1-2; D is possibly TRBD1 (5 bases). The CDR3 covers 15 residues. The germline V and J ends were trimmed by 8 bases and 8 bases, with 24 bases remaining between them. Per the germline V gene, CDR1 is LGHDT and CDR2 is YNNKEL (reference sequence). The CDR3 nucleotides are TGTGCCAGCGGGAAAGAAGGCAGGGAAAGTTTGGGCTACACCTTC. Translated, it gives CASGKEGRESLGYTF.

The chain has TRBV11-2 and TRBJ1-6; D not certain. Trimming stripped 5 bases from V and 0 bases from J, with 8 bases between. The CDR3 sequence is 15 residues long. Germline assignment: CDR1 SGHAT and CDR2 FQNNGV. CDR3 in amino acids: CASSPEASYNSPLHF. Here the CDR3 DNA reads TGTGCCAGCAGCCCCGAGGCCTCCTATAATTCACCCCTCCACTTT.

The V call is TRBV28, the J call TRBJ2-7, with 7 nucleotides matching TRBD1. CDR3 size: 15 residues. Germline V gene data show CDR1 as MDHEN and CDR2 as SYDVKM. J lost 3 bases, V lost 7 bases, and 12 bases had no gene match. The CDR3 protein is CASTGKDRVLYEQYF. CDR3 in DNA: TGTGCCAGCACCGGGAAAGACAGGGTTCTCTACGAGCAGTACTTC.

V is TRBV28 and J is TRBJ2-7; the D gene is possibly TRBD1 (7 bases). The CDR3 extends over 14 amino acids. CDR1 and CDR2 (germline): MDHEN, SYDVKM. Trimming stripped 7 bases from V and 1 base from J, with 14 bases between. The CDR3, as DNA: TGTGCCAGCAATGGGGGGACAGCTTCCTACGAGCAGTACTTC. Amino acid sequence: CASNGGTASYEQYF. Looking up the rest from reference TRBV28 and TRBJ2-7 gives the full variable domain: DVKVTQSSRYLVKRTGEKVFLECVQDMDHENMFWYRQDPGLGLRLIYFSYDVKMKEKGDIPEGYSVSREKKERFSLILESASTNQTSMYLCASNGGTASYEQYFGPGTRLTVT.

The J gene is TRBJ1-1, the V gene TRBV19, with a weak D call TRBD1 (6 bases). Germline values: CDR1 LNHDA, CDR2 SQIVND (reference sequence). The V gene lost 6 bases and the J gene lost 6 bases, with 14 bases spanning the gap. CDR3 length: 13 amino acids. CDR3 nucleotide sequence: TGTGCCAGTAGCCACGGTGGGGGCGCTGAAGCTTTCTTT. Its translation is CASSHGGGAEAFF.

V and J are TRBV6-5 and TRBJ1-1; possibly TRBD1 for D (6 bases). Germline CDR1 and CDR2: MNHEY and SVGAGI. CDR3 length: 14 amino acids. V was clipped by 4 bases and J by 0 bases, with 9 bases between them. CDR3: CASSLQGLNTEAFF. CDR3 sequence (DNA): TGTGCCAGCAGTTTACAGGGATTGAACACTGAAGCTTTCTTT.